Listed here are 12 T cell receptor beta chains from one sample, sequenced in a study of PD-1 blockade in mismatch repair-deficient tumors. Clones were sequenced by immunoSEQ multiplex PCR, and TCRdb holds only the in-frame ones, with some missing. The table has some 130,000 clones, roughly 90% seen once. The material sequenced was peripheral blood, taken approximately 71 weeks after starting pembrolizumab. Receptors were obtained from an adult with mismatch repair-deficient cancer.

This chain joins TRBV10-3 and TRBJ2-1; 9 bases are shared with TRBD1. The CDR3 runs 15 residues. Germline CDR1 is ENHRY and CDR2 is SYGVKD. J gave up 7 bases and V 6 bases, and 10 bases lay outside the gene matches. Here the CDR3 reads CAIRETGQGRNEQFF. The CDR3 nucleotides read TGTGCCATCAGGGAAACGGGACAGGGTAGGAATGAGCAGTTCTTC.

In DNA form, the CDR3 reads TGTGCCACCAGCAGAGACTACAGGGGTGTGAACACTGAAGCTTTCTTT. Residues: CATSRDYRGVNTEAFF. This sequence joins TRBV15 and TRBJ1-1; TRBD1 aligns across 7 bases. The V gene end was trimmed by 0 bases and the J gene end by 0 bases; junction bases not matched to a gene: 4. Germline V lookup: CDR1 LNHNV, CDR2 YYDKDF (reference sequence). The CDR3 is made up of 16 amino acids.

CDR3 in DNA: TGCAGCGTTGCCGGGGTCTACGGGGGCGAGCAGTACTTC. Translated, it gives CSVAGVYGGEQYF. The chain links TRBV29-1 to TRBJ2-7; possible D gene TRBD2, 6 bases. From germline, CDR1 is SQVTM and CDR2 ANQGSEA. Trimming pared 4 bases from V and 6 bases from J, leaving 16 bases between. The CDR3 covers 13 residues.

CDR3 coding DNA: TGTGCCAGCAGCTTAACCGTGGGCGGGACAGGGTTCTACGAGCAGTACTTC. Translation gives CASSLTVGGTGFYEQYF. The V gene is TRBV11-2, the J gene TRBJ2-7; 9 bases fit TRBD1. J lost 3 bases, V lost 2 bases, and 11 bases had no gene match. Per the germline V gene, CDR1 is SGHAT and CDR2 is FQNNGV. The CDR3 loop spans 17 amino acids.

This clone has more than one count but fewer than ten. The chain links TRBV5-6 to TRBJ2-4, with 9 nucleotides matching TRBD2. Losses at the gene ends were 2 bases for V and 0 bases for J; bases not matched to a gene: 9. In germline, CDR1 is SGHDT, CDR2 YYEEEE. The CDR3 runs to 18 residues. Here the CDR3 reads CASSFRLAGLLAKNIQYF. The CDR3 bases are TGTGCCAGCAGCTTTAGGCTAGCGGGACTCCTAGCCAAAAACATTCAGTACTTC.

V is TRBV19 and J is TRBJ2-7; the D gene could be TRBD1 or TRBD2 (5 bases each). CDR3 length: 15 amino acids. Deletions cut 6 bases from V and 3 bases from J, with 18 bases between. Germline assignment: CDR1 LNHDA and CDR2 SQIVND (reference sequence). The CDR3 DNA follows: TGTGCCAGTAGCCCTGCCCCCGGGACGAGCTACGAGCAGTACTTC. Its translation: CASSPAPGTSYEQYF. The full variable domain, in which reference TRBV19 and TRBJ2-7 provide the parts outside the CDR3, is DGGITQSPKYLFRKEGQNVTLSCEQNLNHDAMYWYRQDPGQGLRLIYYSQIVNDFQKGDIAEGYSVSREKKESFPLTVTSAQKNPTAFYLCASSPAPGTSYEQYFGPGTRLTVT.

The chain joins TRBV6-5 to TRBJ2-2; D not certain. The CDR3 runs to 13 residues. Germline CDR1 is MNHEY and CDR2 is SVGAGI. With 5 bases removed from V and 7 bases from J, the gap between germline ends came to 11 bases. CDR3 sequence (DNA): TGTGCCAGCAGTCAGGAGTTCAACGGGGAGCTGTTTTTT. This codes for CASSQEFNGELFF.

The J gene is TRBJ2-7, the V gene TRBV5-1, with 10 bases fitting TRBD2. J gave up 3 bases and V 4 bases, and 4 bases lay outside the gene matches. CDR1 is SGHRS and CDR2 is YFSETQ in the germline V gene. The CDR3 is 14 residues long. CDR3 bases: TGCGCCAGCAGCGCCGGACTAGCGGACTACGAGCAGTACTTC. It yields the protein CASSAGLADYEQYF. The entire variable domain, with the rest obtained from reference TRBV5-1 and TRBJ2-7, is as follows: KAGVTQTPRYLIKTRGQQVTLSCSPISGHRSVSWYQQTPGQGLQFLFEYFSETQRNKGNFPGRFSGRQFSNSRSEMNVSTLELGDSALYLCASSAGLADYEQYFGPGTRLTVT.

CDR3 region: CSVEDLVVAGDTNEQFF. The CDR3 DNA follows: TGCAGCGTTGAAGATCTCGTGGTAGCGGGAGATACTAATGAGCAGTTCTTC. V and J are TRBV29-1 and TRBJ2-1; 9 bases fit TRBD2. V lost 0 bases, J lost 7 bases, and 13 bases stayed unmatched. Germline V gene data show CDR1 as SQVTM and CDR2 as ANQGSEA. This CDR3 comprises 17 residues.

This clone showed up just a few times. This chain joins TRBV5-1 and TRBJ2-1; D is uncertain. This CDR3 has 14 residues. Germline CDR1 and CDR2: SGHRS and YFSETQ. V lost 3 bases to trimming and J lost 8 bases, with 15 bases between them. CDR3 region: CASSSGVWTDEQFF. CDR3 bases: TGCGCCAGCAGCTCCGGCGTGTGGACGGATGAGCAGTTCTTC.

The chain carries TRBV10-1 and TRBJ2-7; 9 bases are shared with TRBD1. With V trimmed by 7 bases and J by 3 bases, 10 bases remained unmatched. The V gene's germline CDR1 is WNHNN and CDR2 SYGVQD (reference sequence). This CDR3 is built from 15 residues. DNA for the CDR3: TGCGCCAGCACCCAAAGTGGGACAGGGTACTACGAGCAGTACTTC. It encodes CASTQSGTGYYEQYF.

This clone was counted only a few times. V usage is TRBV27 and J usage is TRBJ2-7; D uncertain. The CDR3 has 11 residues. Germline CDR1 and CDR2: MNHEY and SMNVEV (reference sequence). Trimming stripped 6 bases from V and 3 bases from J, with 6 bases between. As DNA, the CDR3 is TGTGCCAGCAGCTCCCACTACGAGCAGTACTTC. It codes for CASSSHYEQYF.